Presented here are 10 T cell receptor beta chains from one specimen sequenced in a study of glioma-infiltrating T cells. The iRepertoire nested amplicon-rescue multiplex PCR amplified TCR alpha and beta CDR3s from RNA. MiXCR was run by TCRdb on the multiplex PCR reads, yielding one entry per CDR3 protein. The repertoire consists of about 180,000 distinct CDR3 sequences, with 43% occurring once and the leading ten covering around 4.9%. Sample: glioma tissue, nonneoplastic brain tissue, or PBMCs (not recorded which). Source of these receptors: a human donor with low-grade glioma or glioblastoma, undergoing nonglioma brain surgery, or in good health (not recorded which).

The chain combines TRBV7-9 with TRBJ1-6; 8 nucleotides match TRBD1. V lost 2 bases and J lost 0; bases outside the gene matches: 6. The CDR3 length is 18 residues. The V gene's germline CDR1 is SEHNR and CDR2 FQNEAQ (reference sequence). This CDR3 reads CASSLLQGTGSYNSPLHF. CDR3 coding DNA: TGTGCCAGCAGCTTATTACAGGGGACAGGCTCCTATAATTCACCCCTCCACTTT.

This clonotype has more than one count but fewer than ten. Being one base from a much bigger clone, this may be a read error. The chain is built from TRBV20-1 and TRBJ2-5, with D tentatively TRBD1 or TRBD2 (6 bases each). The CDR3 covers 13 residues. Germline V gene data show CDR1 as DFQATT and CDR2 as SNEGSKA (reference sequence). The V gene lost 6 bases and the J gene lost 5 bases, with 16 bases spanning the gap. Written as DNA, the CDR3 is TGCAGTGCGGACGGGGGCGGGGTGGAGACCCAGTACTTC. This sequence encodes CSADGGGVETQYF.

V is TRBV7-2 and J is TRBJ2-7, with a weak D call TRBD2 (6 bases). This CDR3 is 17 amino acids long. The germline gives CDR1 SGHTA, CDR2 FQGNSA. The germline V and J ends were trimmed by 2 bases and 5 bases, with 22 bases remaining between them. The chain's CDR3 is CASSLRNSGRNGDEQYF. For the CDR3, the DNA is TGTGCCAGCAGCTTAAGGAATAGCGGAAGAAACGGAGACGAGCAGTACTTC.

The genes are TRBV5-4 and TRBJ2-1; 9 bases fit TRBD2. CDR3 length: 15 amino acids. Trimming removed 6 bases from V and 4 bases from J; junction bases left unmatched: 8. Germline V gives CDR1 SGHNT, CDR2 YYREEE (reference sequence). CDR3 DNA sequence: TGTGCCAGCACCCAAGATAGCGGGGGATACAATGAGCAGTTCTTC. Residues: CASTQDSGGYNEQFF.

The gene calls are TRBV28 and TRBJ2-6; a weak D match, TRBD2 (7 bases). Germline CDR1 and CDR2: MDHEN and SYDVKM. This CDR3 is 18 amino acids long. Trimming took 7 bases from V and 0 from J, leaving 19 bases between them. The CDR3 region is CASTTLRGPPSGANVLTF. The CDR3 bases are TGTGCCAGCACCACCTTGCGGGGGCCCCCCTCTGGGGCCAACGTCCTGACTTTC.

The table lists this clonotype with many counts. The chain couples TRBV7-6 to TRBJ2-5, with 10 bases fitting TRBD2. The ends lost 5 bases at V and 5 bases at J; junction bases unmatched: 5. Germline CDR1 and CDR2: SGHVS and FNYEAQ. The CDR3 is made up of 14 amino acids. The chain's CDR3 is CASSPQREGETQYF. CDR3 in DNA: TGTGCCAGCAGCCCCCAGCGGGAGGGGGAGACCCAGTACTTC.

This sequence joins TRBV18 and TRBJ1-1; D is uncertain. CDR3 size: 15 residues. Germline V gene lookup returns CDR1 KGHSH and CDR2 LQKENI. The V and J ends lost 2 bases and 2 bases respectively, with 12 bases between them. CDR3 region: CASSPSGEGNTEAFF. The CDR3 DNA follows: TGTGCCAGCTCACCATCGGGAGAAGGTAACACTGAAGCTTTCTTT.

On this clonotype itself: A single base separates this from a much larger clone, so it may be a read error. The CDR3 is CASNRGVSYNEQFF. The CDR3 DNA sequence: TGTGCCAGCAATAGAGGGGTCTCCTACAATGAGCAGTTCTTC. The genes are TRBV2 and TRBJ2-1; D may be TRBD1 or TRBD2 (5 bases each). Germline values: CDR1 SNHLY, CDR2 FYNNEI. CDR3 length equals 14 residues. V shed 7 bases and J shed 0 bases, with 10 bases lying between them.

This clonotype was recorded many times. V usage is TRBV27 and J usage is TRBJ1-1, with a weak D call TRBD1 (5 bases). This CDR3 region has 12 residues. Germline V gives CDR1 MNHEY, CDR2 SMNVEV (reference sequence). V shed 5 bases and J shed 1 base, with 5 bases lying between them. The CDR3 here is CASSGGNTEAFF. As DNA, the CDR3 is TGTGCCAGCAGTGGGGGGAACACTGAAGCTTTCTTT.

This clonotype was observed at least ten times. The chain employs TRBV15 and TRBJ2-1; 10 bases are a match to TRBD2. CDR1 and CDR2 from the germline V gene are LNHNV and YYDKDF (reference sequence). This CDR3 has 18 residues. V lost 0 bases to trimming and J lost 4 bases; unmatched junction nucleotides: 9. The chain's CDR3 is CATSRDSSGRVTYNEQFF. The CDR3 DNA follows: TGTGCCACCAGCAGAGATTCTAGCGGGAGAGTAACTTACAATGAGCAGTTCTTC.